One sample yielded the 10 T cell receptor beta chains listed below, sequenced in a study of blood T cell repertoires in COVID-19. This table comes from immunoSEQ multiplex PCR, and its TCRdb copy is limited to in-frame clones, with some not included. The table lists around 700,000 clones, about 90% of them singletons. Sequencing input: peripheral blood. The receptors here all came from a woman between 18 and 30 years old with acute or convalescent COVID-19.

V is TRBV7-8 and J is TRBJ1-1, with D possibly TRBD1 on 5 matching bases. Germline V lookup: CDR1 SGHVS, CDR2 FQNEAQ. Trimming took 3 bases from V and 0 from J, leaving 14 bases between them. This CDR3 region has 16 residues. The CDR3 sequence is CASSLAPGGLNTEAFF. The CDR3 DNA sequence: TGTGCCAGCAGCTTGGCCCCCGGGGGGTTGAACACTGAAGCTTTCTTT.

The chain combines TRBV9 with TRBJ1-4; D may be TRBD1 (5 bases). V was trimmed by 5 bases and J by 6 bases, leaving 17 bases between them. The CDR3 loop spans 15 amino acids. From germline, CDR1 is SGDLS and CDR2 YYNGEE. As DNA, the CDR3 is TGTGCCAGCAGTGGGGGGGATCAGGAGGATGAAAAACTGTTTTTT. This encodes CASSGGDQEDEKLFF.

The V call is TRBV5-4, the J call TRBJ1-4; 9 positions agree with TRBD1. Per germline, CDR1 SGHNT and CDR2 YYREEE (reference sequence). The CDR3 runs to 15 residues. Losses at the gene ends were 3 bases for V and 10 bases for J; bases not matched to a gene: 10. The DNA for the CDR3 is TGTGCCAGCAGCTCTCAGGGACAGGGCGTTGCAAAACTGTTTTTT. Protein: CASSSQGQGVAKLFF. The full variable domain, its missing parts supplied by reference TRBV5-4 and TRBJ1-4, is ETGVTQSPTHLIKTRGQQVTLRCSSQSGHNTVSWYQQALGQGPQFIFQYYREEENGRGNFPPRFSGLQFPNYSSELNVNALELDDSALYLCASSSQGQGVAKLFFGSGTQLSVL.

The rearrangement joins TRBV9 to TRBJ2-7; D is unresolved. The germline V and J ends were trimmed by 4 bases and 3 bases, with 17 bases remaining between them. This CDR3 region has 15 residues. Germline V lookup: CDR1 SGDLS, CDR2 YYNGEE. In DNA, the CDR3 is TGTGCCAGCAGCCCTCCGGGTTCCTCCTACTACGAGCAGTACTTC. Translation: CASSPPGSSYYEQYF.

On this clone: With a much larger clone just one base away, this may be a read error. This chain links TRBV7-9 with TRBJ1-1; 11 nucleotides agree with TRBD1. Germline V gene sequence: CDR1 SEHNR, CDR2 FQNEAQ (reference sequence). The CDR3 runs 14 residues. With 5 bases clipped from V and 4 bases from J, the junction kept 3 bases outside the gene matches. The CDR3 here is CASSPGTGGTEAFF. The CDR3 DNA is TGTGCCAGCAGCCCCGGGACAGGGGGCACTGAAGCTTTCTTT.

The V and J genes are TRBV6-5 and TRBJ1-2; 7 positions match TRBD1. CDR3 length: 15 amino acids. Losses at the gene ends were 6 bases for V and 0 bases for J; bases not matched to a gene: 7. Germline CDR1 is MNHEY and CDR2 is SVGAGI. DNA of the CDR3: TGTGCCAGCAGGACCAATACAGGGGCTAACTATGGCTACACCTTC. Residues: CASRTNTGANYGYTF.

In its sample, this clone was seen a few times. This chain uses TRBV5-1 with TRBJ1-2; 8 bases agree with TRBD1. J lost 8 bases, V lost 4 bases, and 7 bases had no gene match. Germline CDR1 reads SGHRS; CDR2 reads YFSETQ. The CDR3 totals 13 residues. The chain's CDR3 is CASSMDRAQGYTF. The DNA for the CDR3 is TGCGCCAGCAGCATGGACAGGGCACAAGGCTACACCTTC.

Points on this clone: The junction departs from the called germline gene at one end, perhaps through a read error. This chain links TRBV11-2 with TRBJ1-4; D is undetermined. The length of the CDR3 is 14 residues. Per germline, CDR1 SGHAT and CDR2 FQNNGV. The CDR3 DNA is TGTGCCAGCAGCTTAGTGGTGGGCAGTGAAGAACTGTTTTTT. Its protein product is CASSLVVGSEELFF.

The CDR3 nucleotides read TGTGCCAGCAGCGCCGGACTAGCGGGGGGGCCCGCAGAGACCCAGTACTTC. Translated: CASSAGLAGGPAETQYF. This chain connects TRBV9 to TRBJ2-5; TRBD2 agrees at 15 bases. V was pared by 3 bases and J by 4 bases, with 7 bases of the junction left unmatched. This CDR3 spans 17 amino acids. Germline V gene sequence: CDR1 SGDLS, CDR2 YYNGEE. Combining the CDR3 with reference TRBV9 and TRBJ2-5 gives the whole variable domain DSGVTQTPKHLITATGQRVTLRCSPRSGDLSVYWYQQSLDQGLQFLIQYYNGEERAKGNILERFSAQQFPDLHSELNLSSLELGDSALYFCASSAGLAGGPAETQYFGPGTRLLVL.

This clone was detected a few times. The J gene is TRBJ1-6, the V gene TRBV25-1; D ambiguous. CDR3 length equals 13 residues. The germline V and J ends were trimmed by 2 bases and 9 bases, with 8 bases remaining between them. Germline CDR1 MGHDK, CDR2 SYGVNS. The CDR3 reads CASSEPRGSPLHF. In DNA, the CDR3 is TGTGCCAGCAGTGAACCCCGGGGTTCACCCCTCCACTTT.